This passage covers 24 T cell receptor beta chains from one sample sequenced in a study of T cell repertoires in cytomegalovirus infection. TCRdb reanalysed the reads using MiXCR and keeps one entry per CDR3 protein. The sample has a few hundred thousand distinct CDR3 sequences, roughly 23% seen once; the top ten hold about 18%. Specimen: CD8+ T cells from PBMCs. Receptors originate from a human donor in good health (CMV status not recorded). Some clones in this sample may be carry-over from other donors' samples.

This clonotype turned up a few times. This chain connects TRBV20-1 to TRBJ2-5; TRBD1 is a possible D gene (5 bases). CDR3 length equals 14 residues. V was cut by 3 bases and J by 3 bases, with 14 bases left in between. The germline V gene encodes CDR1 DFQATT and CDR2 SNEGSKA (reference sequence). CDR3 sequence: CSASNTGNKETQYF. CDR3 sequence (DNA): TGCAGTGCTAGTAATACAGGAAACAAAGAGACCCAGTACTTC.

This clonotype turned up a few times. This chain links TRBV25-1 with TRBJ1-3, with a weak D call TRBD1 (5 bases). Trimming cost V 1 base and J 0 bases, with 10 bases left between them. Germline-derived CDR1 and CDR2 are MGHDK and SYGVNS. The CDR3 consists of 16 residues. The CDR3 sequence is CASSEWGTDSGNTIYF. For the CDR3, the DNA is TGTGCCAGCAGTGAATGGGGGACTGACTCTGGAAACACCATATATTTT.

This clonotype has a count of ten or more. The J gene is TRBJ2-3, the V gene TRBV5-1, with a weak D call TRBD2 (5 bases). CDR3 length: 12 residues. Germline V CDR1 and CDR2: SGHRS, YFSETQ. V was trimmed by 6 bases and J by 7 bases, leaving 12 bases between them. CDR3: CASTDLRNTQYF. Here the CDR3 DNA reads TGCGCCAGCACGGACTTGAGGAATACGCAGTATTTT.

This clonotype was seen a handful of times. V gene TRBV20-1 combines with J gene TRBJ2-1; the match to TRBD1 covers 7 bases. Losses at the gene ends were 5 bases for V and 1 base for J; bases not matched to a gene: 5. CDR1 DFQATT and CDR2 SNEGSKA come from the germline V gene (reference sequence). The CDR3 has 14 amino acids. CDR3 protein: CSAEGQRSYNEQFF. CDR3 nucleotides: TGCAGTGCTGAGGGACAGCGTTCCTACAATGAGCAGTTCTTC.

This clonotype was seen at least ten times. The rearrangement joins TRBV7-9 to TRBJ2-7, with 12 bases identical to TRBD2. J was trimmed by 2 bases and V by 5 bases; bases with no gene match: 7. The CDR3 extends over 16 amino acids. Per the germline V gene, CDR1 is SEHNR and CDR2 is FQNEAQ (reference sequence). The CDR3 is CASSKKTSGGPYEQYF. The CDR3 coding sequence is TGTGCCAGCAGCAAAAAGACTAGCGGGGGCCCCTACGAGCAGTACTTC.

This clonotype was counted many times. The chain combines TRBV28 with TRBJ2-7; 12 positions agree with TRBD1. The length of the CDR3 is 16 residues. After removal of 4 bases from V and 6 bases from J, the junction contained 10 bases not matched to a gene. Per the germline V gene, CDR1 is MDHEN and CDR2 is SYDVKM. CDR3 in DNA: TGTGCCAGCAGTTCGGGTCCGGGACAGGGGGCGGGCGAGCAGTACTTC. Translating gives CASSSGPGQGAGEQYF.

The chain joins TRBV7-8 to TRBJ1-1, with TRBD1 matching over 7 bases. There are 16 residues in the CDR3. Trimming took 7 bases from V and 3 from J; bases not matched to a gene: 14. Germline V gives CDR1 SGHVS, CDR2 FQNEAQ. The CDR3 DNA reads TGTGCCAGCATCGAGATGACAGGGTATATGGACACTGAAGCTTTCTTT. Its translation: CASIEMTGYMDTEAFF.

This clonotype was counted between two and nine times. V gene TRBV12-3 or TRBV12-4 combines with J gene TRBJ1-1; 8 nucleotides align to TRBD1. The CDR3 has 13 residues. V shed 5 bases, J shed 4 bases, and the junction held 3 bases outside the gene matches. The CDR3 DNA is TGTGCCAGCAGTAGTACAGGGGGCACTGAAGCTTTCTTT. Encoded protein: CASSSTGGTEAFF.

This clonotype was seen more than once but under ten times. The genes are TRBV20-1 and TRBJ2-1, with 8 bases identical to TRBD1. The length of the CDR3 is 14 residues. Germline-derived CDR1 and CDR2 are DFQATT and SNEGSKA (reference sequence). The J segment lost 7 bases and the V segment lost 3 bases, leaving 8 bases of the junction unmatched. The CDR3 bases are TGCAGTGCTAGCGCTACCACAGGGGGGAATGAGCAGTTCTTC. Amino acids: CSASATTGGNEQFF.

The V and J genes are TRBV19 and TRBJ2-1; D call uncertain. V was pared by 3 bases and J by 8 bases, with 8 bases between. The CDR3 has 12 residues. From germline, CDR1 is LNHDA and CDR2 SQIVND (reference sequence). CDR3 coding DNA: TGTGCCAGTAGTATCCCAGGCGATGAGCAGTTCTTC. It is translated as CASSIPGDEQFF.

Only a few counts were recorded for this clonotype. The rearrangement joins TRBV6-6 to TRBJ2-7; D unresolved. Germline values: CDR1 MNHNY, CDR2 SVGAGI (reference sequence). The CDR3 is made up of 15 amino acids. Trimming took off 3 bases at V and 3 bases at J, with 15 bases between the two ends. The CDR3 DNA follows: TGTGCCAGCAGTTATCCAGCCGCTCTAGACTACGAGCAGTACTTC. The encoded protein is CASSYPAALDYEQYF.

This clonotype was detected a few times. V usage is TRBV20-1 and J usage is TRBJ1-2; D is unclear. The V gene's germline CDR1 is DFQATT and CDR2 SNEGSKA (reference sequence). Trimming removed 8 bases at V and 0 bases at J, with 7 bases between. This CDR3 region has 11 residues. The CDR3, as DNA: TGCAGTTTGGACGCTAACTATGGCTACACCTTC. It translates to CSLDANYGYTF.

V gene TRBV20-1 combines with J gene TRBJ1-4, with D possibly TRBD1 on 6 matching bases. CDR3 size: 16 residues. V lost 6 bases and J 1 base, leaving 18 bases between the germline ends. Germline values: CDR1 DFQATT, CDR2 SNEGSKA (reference sequence). The CDR3 reads CSAPPRGGGTNEKLFF. CDR3 nucleotide sequence: TGCAGTGCCCCACCTCGAGGGGGGGGAACTAATGAAAAACTGTTTTTT.

The chain uses TRBV28 and TRBJ1-1; a possible D gene is TRBD1 (5 bases). The CDR3 extends over 16 amino acids. Germline assignment: CDR1 MDHEN and CDR2 SYDVKM. V dropped 6 bases and J dropped 0 bases, with 17 bases sitting between them. The CDR3 bases are TGTGCCAGCAGGCCCCAAGGGACGGCATTGAACACTGAAGCTTTCTTT. Encoded protein: CASRPQGTALNTEAFF.

For this clonotype: At one end, the junction sequence differs from germline, possibly due to a read error. The chain recombines TRBV29-1 with TRBJ2-1; perhaps TRBD2 as D (7 bases). The CDR3 consists of 14 residues. CDR1 and CDR2 from the germline V gene are SQVTM and ANQGSEA. The CDR3, as DNA: TGCAGCGTCCGCGGTAGGGGGGGAAACAATGAGCAGCTCTTC. Its translation is CSVRGRGGNNEQLF.

The V call is TRBV5-4, the J call TRBJ2-5, with 9 bases lining up with TRBD1. This CDR3 has 17 residues. Germline lookup yields CDR1 SGHNT and CDR2 YYREEE (reference sequence). V dropped 5 bases and J dropped 1; count of bases not matched to a gene: 12. The CDR3 loop is CASSQTGTGLLQETQYF. CDR3 nucleotides: TGTGCCAGCAGTCAGACCGGGACAGGGCTCCTCCAAGAGACCCAGTACTTC.

This chain connects TRBV11-2 to TRBJ2-2; weak D call: TRBD1 (5 bases). Germline V gives CDR1 SGHAT, CDR2 FQNNGV. The CDR3 is 15 residues long. The V end lost 6 bases, the J end lost 3 bases, and 14 bases lay between the germline ends. Here the CDR3 DNA reads TGTGCCAGCAGTTCCTTGACAGAGTACACCGGGGAGCTGTTTTTT. Translated, it gives CASSSLTEYTGELFF.

This clonotype was observed a few times. The chain couples TRBV28 to TRBJ1-1; the D is unclear. The ends were cut back, 3 bases at V and 7 bases at J, with 9 bases in the middle. Germline lookup yields CDR1 MDHEN and CDR2 SYDVKM. The CDR3 has 12 amino acids. This CDR3 reads CASSFREDEAFF. The CDR3 coding sequence is TGTGCCAGCAGTTTTCGTGAAGATGAAGCTTTCTTT.

Ten or more counts support this clonotype. This chain joins TRBV12-3 or TRBV12-4 and TRBJ2-3, with 12 bases identical to TRBD1. The CDR3 is 16 residues long. V lost 6 bases and J lost 7; bases outside the gene matches: 11. The CDR3 here is CASSPSRDRGLHTQYF. In nucleotides, the CDR3 is TGTGCCAGCAGCCCAAGTCGGGACAGGGGGCTTCATACGCAGTATTTT.

This chain connects TRBV5-6 to TRBJ2-7; D possibly matches TRBD1 or TRBD2 (6 bases each). The CDR3 consists of 15 residues. The germline V and J ends were trimmed by 3 bases and 0 bases, with 13 bases remaining between them. The germline V gene has CDR1 SGHDT and CDR2 YYEEEE. The chain's CDR3 is CASSWRGTFSYEQYF. CDR3 in DNA: TGTGCCAGCAGCTGGAGGGGGACGTTCTCCTACGAGCAGTACTTC.

V gene TRBV29-1 combines with J gene TRBJ1-2, with 8 bases fitting TRBD1. Unmatched junction bases numbered 15, after V lost 6 bases and J lost 9 bases. CDR3 length equals 14 residues. Germline V gene sequence: CDR1 SQVTM, CDR2 ANQGSEA. CDR3 protein: CSVDIRTGHHCYTF. The CDR3 nucleotides read TGCAGCGTCGATATACGGACAGGGCACCATTGCTACACCTTC.

This clonotype was recorded a few times. The chain has TRBV12-3 or TRBV12-4 and TRBJ1-1, with D uncertain. Between the trimmed V and J ends, which lost 7 bases and 0 bases, there was a span of 9 bases. This CDR3 is 13 amino acids long. The CDR3 DNA reads TGTGCCAGCACATACACAGTGAACACTGAAGCTTTCTTT. Residues: CASTYTVNTEAFF.

This clonotype was found a few times. The rearrangement links TRBV25-1 to TRBJ2-1, with D possibly being TRBD2 (5 bases). The germline gives CDR1 MGHDK, CDR2 SYGVNS. This CDR3 contains 14 residues. V lost 3 bases, J lost 4 bases, and 10 bases lay in between. This CDR3 is CASSDPGDYNEQFF. The CDR3 DNA reads TGTGCCAGCAGTGATCCCGGGGATTACAATGAGCAGTTCTTC.

This chain joins TRBV6-6 and TRBJ2-1; weak D call: TRBD1 (6 bases). This CDR3 is 16 amino acids long. The germline gives CDR1 MNHNY, CDR2 SVGAGI (reference sequence). With 1 base removed from V and 8 bases from J, the gap between germline ends came to 18 bases. CDR3: CASSYLQGSLEDEQFF. CDR3 nucleotides: TGTGCCAGCAGTTACTTACAGGGTTCTTTGGAGGATGAGCAGTTCTTC.